The T cell receptor beta chain under discussion was sequenced for a study of T cell repertoires in cytomegalovirus infection. Across the whole study: It was recently identified HLA-C-restricted and well-studied HLA-B-restricted CMV epitopes that the study used. Overall study results and limits: Dominant in the ex vivo response were TCR beta clonotypes restricted by HLA-C and specific for CMV. The cumulative frequency of public TCR beta families identified carriers of CMV plus the relevant HLA.

This clonotype has a handful of counts. Its cognate antigen is unknown. CDR3 size: 16 residues. The V end was cut by 2 bases, the J end by 0 bases, with 11 bases between. Germline CDR1 reads MNHEY; CDR2 reads SVGAGI. TCRdb itself ran the reads through MiXCR, one entry per CDR3 protein. The sample shows more than 250,000 distinct CDR3 sequences, 25% of them seen only once. The chain has TRBV6-5 and TRBJ2-1; the D gene is possibly TRBD2 (5 bases). This material consisted of cultured PBMCs, taken from culture after CMV antigen stimulation. This TCR derives from a human donor in good health (CMV status not recorded). Some clones in this sample may be carry-over from other donors' samples. This CDR3 is CASSYQSGPSYNEQFF. The CDR3 DNA is TGTGCCAGCAGTTACCAGAGCGGTCCCTCCTACAATGAGCAGTTCTTC.